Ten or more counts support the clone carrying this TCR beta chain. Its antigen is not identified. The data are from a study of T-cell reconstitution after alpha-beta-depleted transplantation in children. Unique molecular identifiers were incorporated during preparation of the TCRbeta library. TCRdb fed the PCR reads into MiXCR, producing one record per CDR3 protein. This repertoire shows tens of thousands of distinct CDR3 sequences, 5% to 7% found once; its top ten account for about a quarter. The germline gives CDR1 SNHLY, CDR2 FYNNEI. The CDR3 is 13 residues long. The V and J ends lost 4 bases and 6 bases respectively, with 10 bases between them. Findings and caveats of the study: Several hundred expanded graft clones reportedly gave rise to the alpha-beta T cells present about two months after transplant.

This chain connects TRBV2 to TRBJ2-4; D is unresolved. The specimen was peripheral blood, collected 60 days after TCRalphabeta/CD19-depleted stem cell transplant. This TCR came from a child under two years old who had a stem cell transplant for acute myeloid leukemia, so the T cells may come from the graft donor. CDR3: CASSVDLLNIQYF. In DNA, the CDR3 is TGTGCCAGCAGTGTCGACCTACTAAACATTCAGTACTTC.